This T cell receptor (beta chain) was captured in a study of T cells in localized non-small cell lung cancer. Sequencing used immunoSEQ multiplex PCR; TCRdb keeps in-frame clones, though not all of them. The sample yields fewer than 25,000 clones, 86% seen once. The sequencing here drew on peripheral blood, taken before any cancer treatment. This TCR was recovered from a woman aged 40 to 75 with stage I lung adenocarcinoma.

The DNA of the CDR3 is TGCGCCAGCAGCTTGGGTCATAGCGAATACGAGCAGTACTTC. It translates to CASSLGHSEYEQYF. This rearrangement joins TRBV5-1 to TRBJ2-7, with D possibly matching TRBD2 (5 bases). Between the trimmed V and J ends, which lost 0 bases and 4 bases, there was a span of 11 bases. This CDR3 contains 14 residues. From germline, CDR1 is SGHRS and CDR2 YFSETQ.